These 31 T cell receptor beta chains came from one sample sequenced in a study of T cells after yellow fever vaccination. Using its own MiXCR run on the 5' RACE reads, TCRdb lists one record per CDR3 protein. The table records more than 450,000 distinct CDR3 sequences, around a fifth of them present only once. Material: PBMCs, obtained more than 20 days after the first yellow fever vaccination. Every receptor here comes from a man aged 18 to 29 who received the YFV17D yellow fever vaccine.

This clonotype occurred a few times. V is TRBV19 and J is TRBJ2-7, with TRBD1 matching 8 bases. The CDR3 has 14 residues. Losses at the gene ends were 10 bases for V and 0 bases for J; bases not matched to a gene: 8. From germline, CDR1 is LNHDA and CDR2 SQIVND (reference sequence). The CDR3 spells CATKTGDLSYEQYF. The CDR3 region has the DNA TGTGCCACCAAGACAGGGGACCTCTCCTACGAGCAGTACTTC. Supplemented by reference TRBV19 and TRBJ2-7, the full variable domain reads DGGITQSPKYLFRKEGQNVTLSCEQNLNHDAMYWYRQDPGQGLRLIYYSQIVNDFQKGDIAEGYSVSREKKESFPLTVTSAQKNPTAFYLCATKTGDLSYEQYFGPGTRLTVT.

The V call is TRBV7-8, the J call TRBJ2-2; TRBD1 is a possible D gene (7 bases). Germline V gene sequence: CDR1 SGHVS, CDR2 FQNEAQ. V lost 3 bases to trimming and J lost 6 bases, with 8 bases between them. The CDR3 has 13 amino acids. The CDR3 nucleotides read TGTGCCAGCAGCTTCAGGGGGGCCGGGGAGCTGTTTTTT. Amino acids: CASSFRGAGELFF.

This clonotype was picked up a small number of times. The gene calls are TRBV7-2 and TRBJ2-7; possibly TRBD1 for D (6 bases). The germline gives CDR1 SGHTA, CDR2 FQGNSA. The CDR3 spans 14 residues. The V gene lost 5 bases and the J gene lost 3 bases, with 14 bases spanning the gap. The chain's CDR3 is CASSEGHRIYEQYF. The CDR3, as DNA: TGTGCCAGCAGCGAGGGACACCGGATCTACGAGCAGTACTTC.

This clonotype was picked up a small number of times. The CDR3 sequence: CASSLRRDRGPNEQFF. The CDR3 bases are TGTGCCAGCAGCTTAAGGAGGGACAGGGGTCCCAATGAGCAGTTCTTC. The rearrangement links TRBV7-9 to TRBJ2-1; TRBD1 agrees at 10 bases. The germline V gene encodes CDR1 SEHNR and CDR2 FQNEAQ (reference sequence). The V gene end was trimmed by 2 bases and the J gene end by 6 bases; junction bases not matched to a gene: 7. The CDR3 length is 16 residues. Full variable domain (missing parts from reference TRBV7-9 and TRBJ2-1): DTGVSQNPRHKITKRGQNVTFRCDPISEHNRLYWYRQTLGQGPEFLTYFQNEAQLEKSRLLSDRFSAERPKGSFSTLEIQRTEQGDSAMYLCASSLRRDRGPNEQFFGPGTRLTVL.

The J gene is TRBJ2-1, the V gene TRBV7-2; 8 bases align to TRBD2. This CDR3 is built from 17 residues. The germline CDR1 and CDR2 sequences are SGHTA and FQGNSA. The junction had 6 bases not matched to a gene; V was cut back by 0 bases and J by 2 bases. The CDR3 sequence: CASSLASGAGAYNEQFF. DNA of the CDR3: TGTGCCAGCAGCTTAGCGTCCGGAGCGGGGGCCTACAATGAGCAGTTCTTC. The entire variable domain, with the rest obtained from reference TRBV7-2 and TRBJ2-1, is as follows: GAGVSQSPSNKVTEKGKDVELRCDPISGHTALYWYRQSLGQGLEFLIYFQGNSAPDKSGLPSDRFSAERTGGSVSTLTIQRTQQEDSAVYLCASSLASGAGAYNEQFFGPGTRLTVL.

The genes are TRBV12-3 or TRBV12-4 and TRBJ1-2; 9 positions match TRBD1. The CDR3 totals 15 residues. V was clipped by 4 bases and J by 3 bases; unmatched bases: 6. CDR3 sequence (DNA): TGTGCCAGCAGTTCCCCGGGACAGGGACACTATGGCTACACCTTC. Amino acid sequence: CASSSPGQGHYGYTF.

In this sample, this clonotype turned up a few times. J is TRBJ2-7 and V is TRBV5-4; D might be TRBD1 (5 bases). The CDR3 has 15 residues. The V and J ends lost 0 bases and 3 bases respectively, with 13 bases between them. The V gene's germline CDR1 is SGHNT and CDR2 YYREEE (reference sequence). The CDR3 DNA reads TGTGCCAGCAGCTTGGGAACGGACACCTACTACGAGCAGTACTTC. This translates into CASSLGTDTYYEQYF.

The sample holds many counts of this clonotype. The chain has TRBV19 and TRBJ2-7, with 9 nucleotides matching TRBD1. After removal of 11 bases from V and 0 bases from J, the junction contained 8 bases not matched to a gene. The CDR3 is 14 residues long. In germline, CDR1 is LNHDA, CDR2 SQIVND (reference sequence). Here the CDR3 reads CAHVDRGFSYEQYV. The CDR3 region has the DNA TGTGCCCACGTGGACAGGGGATTCTCCTACGAGCAGTACGTC.

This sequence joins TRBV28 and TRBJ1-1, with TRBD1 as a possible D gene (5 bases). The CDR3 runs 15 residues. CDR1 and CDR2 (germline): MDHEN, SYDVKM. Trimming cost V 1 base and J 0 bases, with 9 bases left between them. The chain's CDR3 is CASSLYGTVNTEAFF. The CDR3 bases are TGTGCCAGCAGTTTATACGGGACGGTGAACACTGAAGCTTTCTTT.

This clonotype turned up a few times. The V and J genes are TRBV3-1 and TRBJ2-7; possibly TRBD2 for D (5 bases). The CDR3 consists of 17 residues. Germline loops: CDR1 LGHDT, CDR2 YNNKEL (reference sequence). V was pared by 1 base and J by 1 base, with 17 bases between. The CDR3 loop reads CASSQGMIAGRSYEQYF. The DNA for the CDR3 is TGTGCCAGCAGCCAAGGTATGATCGCGGGCAGGTCCTACGAGCAGTACTTC.

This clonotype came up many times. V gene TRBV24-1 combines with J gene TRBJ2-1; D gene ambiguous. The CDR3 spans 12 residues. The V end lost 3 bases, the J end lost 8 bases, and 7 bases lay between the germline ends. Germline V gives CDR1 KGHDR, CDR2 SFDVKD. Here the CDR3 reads CATSDLRYEQFF. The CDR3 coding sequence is TGTGCCACCAGTGATCTTAGGTATGAGCAGTTCTTC.

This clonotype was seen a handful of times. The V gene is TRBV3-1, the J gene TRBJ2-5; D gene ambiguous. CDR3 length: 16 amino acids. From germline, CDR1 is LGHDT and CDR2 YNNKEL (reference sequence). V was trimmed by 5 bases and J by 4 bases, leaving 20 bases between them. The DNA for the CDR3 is TGTGCCAGCAGCTGGCCGTCGAACATCGGGCCAGAGACCCAGTACTTC. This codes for CASSWPSNIGPETQYF.

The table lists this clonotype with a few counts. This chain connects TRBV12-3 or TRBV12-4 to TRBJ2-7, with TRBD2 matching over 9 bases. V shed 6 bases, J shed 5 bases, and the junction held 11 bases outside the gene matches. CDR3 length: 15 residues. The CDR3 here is CASSDRSGGHHEQYF. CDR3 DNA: TGTGCCAGCAGCGACCGTAGCGGGGGACACCACGAGCAGTACTTC.

CDR3 coding DNA: TGTGCCAGCCGACCCACAACTAATGAAAAACTGTTTTTT. Translation: CASRPTTNEKLFF. The rearrangement joins TRBV7-2 to TRBJ1-4; no reliable D call. Germline-derived CDR1 and CDR2 are SGHTA and FQGNSA. V lost 8 bases, J lost 0 bases, and 7 bases lay in between. CDR3 length: 13 amino acids. Combining the CDR3 with reference TRBV7-2 and TRBJ1-4 gives the whole variable domain GAGVSQSPSNKVTEKGKDVELRCDPISGHTALYWYRQSLGQGLEFLIYFQGNSAPDKSGLPSDRFSAERTGGSVSTLTIQRTQQEDSAVYLCASRPTTNEKLFFGSGTQLSVL.

DNA of the CDR3: TGTGCCAGCAGTTACACAGGGGGTATAGCTTTCTTT. Its protein product is CASSYTGGIAFF. This chain links TRBV6-6 with TRBJ1-1, with 8 positions matching TRBD1. Germline V gene data show CDR1 as MNHNY and CDR2 as SVGAGI (reference sequence). Trimming took 2 bases from V and 10 from J; bases not matched to a gene: 3. CDR3 size: 12 residues.

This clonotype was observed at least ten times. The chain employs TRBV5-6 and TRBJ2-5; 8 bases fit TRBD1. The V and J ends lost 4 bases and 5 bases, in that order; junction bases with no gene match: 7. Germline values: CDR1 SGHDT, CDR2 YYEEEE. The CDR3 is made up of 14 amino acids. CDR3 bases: TGTGCCAGCAGCACACCCGGGACAGGCGAGACCCAGTACTTC. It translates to CASSTPGTGETQYF. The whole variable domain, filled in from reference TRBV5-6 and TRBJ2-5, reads DAGVTQSPTHLIKTRGQQVTLRCSPKSGHDTVSWYQQALGQGPQFIFQYYEEEERQRGNFPDRFSGHQFPNYSSELNVNALLLGDSALYLCASSTPGTGETQYFGPGTRLLVL.

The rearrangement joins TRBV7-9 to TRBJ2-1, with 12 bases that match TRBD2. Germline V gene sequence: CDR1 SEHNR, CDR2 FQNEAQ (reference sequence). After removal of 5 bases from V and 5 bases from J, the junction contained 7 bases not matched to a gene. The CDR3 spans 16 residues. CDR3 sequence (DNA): TGTGCCAGCAGCCTAAGGACTAGCGGGACCCACAATGAGCAGTTCTTC. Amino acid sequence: CASSLRTSGTHNEQFF.

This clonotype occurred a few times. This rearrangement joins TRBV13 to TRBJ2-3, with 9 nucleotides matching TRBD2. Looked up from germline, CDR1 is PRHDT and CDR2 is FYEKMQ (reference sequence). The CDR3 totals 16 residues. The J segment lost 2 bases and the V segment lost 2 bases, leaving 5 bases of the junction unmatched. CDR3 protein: CASSLLAGITTDTQYF. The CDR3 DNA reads TGTGCCAGCAGCTTACTAGCGGGGATCACCACAGATACGCAGTATTTT.

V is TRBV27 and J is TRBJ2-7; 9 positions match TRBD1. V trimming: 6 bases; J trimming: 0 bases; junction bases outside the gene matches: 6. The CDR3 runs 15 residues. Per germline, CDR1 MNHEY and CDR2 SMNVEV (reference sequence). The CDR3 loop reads CASSFGTGTSYEQYF. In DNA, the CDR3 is TGTGCCAGCAGCTTCGGGACAGGGACCTCCTACGAGCAGTACTTC.

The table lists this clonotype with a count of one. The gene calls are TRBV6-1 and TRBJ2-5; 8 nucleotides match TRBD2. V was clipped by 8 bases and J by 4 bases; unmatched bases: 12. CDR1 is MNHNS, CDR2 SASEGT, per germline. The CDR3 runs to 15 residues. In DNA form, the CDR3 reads TGTGCCAGCGCGTCCGCGGGGGGCGGGGGAGAGACCCAGTACTTC. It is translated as CASASAGGGGETQYF.

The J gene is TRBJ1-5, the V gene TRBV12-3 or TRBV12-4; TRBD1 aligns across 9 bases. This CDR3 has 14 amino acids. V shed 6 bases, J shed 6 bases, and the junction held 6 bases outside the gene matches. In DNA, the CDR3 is TGTGCCAGCAGACAACAGGGGGCGGGTCAGCCCCAGCATTTT. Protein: CASRQQGAGQPQHF.

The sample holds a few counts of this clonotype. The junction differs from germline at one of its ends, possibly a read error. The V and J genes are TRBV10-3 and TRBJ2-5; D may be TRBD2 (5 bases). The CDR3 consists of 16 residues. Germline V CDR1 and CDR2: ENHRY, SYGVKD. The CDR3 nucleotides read TGTGCCACCAGTCCACCTTACGGGGAGAGGCCAGAGACCCAGTACTTC. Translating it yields CATSPPYGERPETQYF.

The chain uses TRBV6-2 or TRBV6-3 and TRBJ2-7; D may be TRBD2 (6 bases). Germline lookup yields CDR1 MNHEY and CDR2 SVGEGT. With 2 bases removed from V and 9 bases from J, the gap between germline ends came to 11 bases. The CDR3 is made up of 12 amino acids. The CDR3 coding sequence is TGTGCCAGCAGTTACGGCGGGGTGGGGCAGTACGTC. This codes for CASSYGGVGQYV.

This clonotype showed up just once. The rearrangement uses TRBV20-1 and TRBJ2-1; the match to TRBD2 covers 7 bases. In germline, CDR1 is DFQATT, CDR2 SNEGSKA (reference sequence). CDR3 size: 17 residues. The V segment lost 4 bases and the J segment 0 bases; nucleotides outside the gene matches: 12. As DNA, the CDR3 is TGCAGTGCTAAGGCCTATACTAGCGTAAGCTCCTACAATGAGCAGTTCTTC. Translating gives CSAKAYTSVSSYNEQFF.

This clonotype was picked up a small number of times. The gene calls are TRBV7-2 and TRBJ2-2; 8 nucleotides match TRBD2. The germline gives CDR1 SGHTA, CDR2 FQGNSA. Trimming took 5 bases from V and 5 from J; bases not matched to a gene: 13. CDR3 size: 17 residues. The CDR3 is CASSRRPGLGGTGELFF. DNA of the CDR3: TGTGCCAGCAGCAGACGCCCGGGACTAGGGGGTACCGGGGAGCTGTTTTTT.

Here the CDR3 DNA reads TGTGCCAGCAGCTCAGGACTAGCGGGGATCACAGATACGCAGTATTTT. It yields the protein CASSSGLAGITDTQYF. The rearrangement joins TRBV7-2 to TRBJ2-3; 12 positions agree with TRBD2. The germline CDR1 and CDR2 sequences are SGHTA and FQGNSA. J gave up 2 bases and V 4 bases, and 4 bases lay outside the gene matches. The CDR3 has 16 residues.

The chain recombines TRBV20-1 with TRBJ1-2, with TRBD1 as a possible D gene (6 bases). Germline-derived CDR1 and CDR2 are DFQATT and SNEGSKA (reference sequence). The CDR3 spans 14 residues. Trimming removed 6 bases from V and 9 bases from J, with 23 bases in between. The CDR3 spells CSATRGGAWNRYTF. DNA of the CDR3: TGCAGTGCGACCCGAGGGGGGGCGTGGAATCGCTACACCTTC.

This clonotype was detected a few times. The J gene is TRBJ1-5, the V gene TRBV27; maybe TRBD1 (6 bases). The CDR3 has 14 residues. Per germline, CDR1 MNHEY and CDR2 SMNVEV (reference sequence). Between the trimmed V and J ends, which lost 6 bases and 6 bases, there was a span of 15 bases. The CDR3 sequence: CASSPGAAVQPQHF. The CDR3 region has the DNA TGTGCCAGCAGCCCGGGGGCTGCCGTTCAGCCCCAGCATTTT.

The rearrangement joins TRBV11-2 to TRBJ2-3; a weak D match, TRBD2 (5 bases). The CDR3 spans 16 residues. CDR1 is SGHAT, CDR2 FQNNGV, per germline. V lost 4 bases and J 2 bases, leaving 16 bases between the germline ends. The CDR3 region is CASSYIGLVVTDTQYF. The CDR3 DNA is TGTGCCAGCAGCTATATAGGACTCGTGGTCACAGATACGCAGTATTTT.

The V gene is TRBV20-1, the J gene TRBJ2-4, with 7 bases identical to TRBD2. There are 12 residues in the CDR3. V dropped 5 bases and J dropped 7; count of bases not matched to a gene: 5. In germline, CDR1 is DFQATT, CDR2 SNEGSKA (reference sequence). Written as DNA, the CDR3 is TGCAGTGCTCAGCGGGGTAGCAACATTCAGTACTTC. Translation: CSAQRGSNIQYF.

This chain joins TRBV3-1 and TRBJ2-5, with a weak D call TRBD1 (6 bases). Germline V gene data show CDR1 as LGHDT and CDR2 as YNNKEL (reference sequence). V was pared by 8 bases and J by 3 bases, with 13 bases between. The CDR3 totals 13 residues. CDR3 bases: TGTGCCAGCGGGGATCCAGGGGAAGAGACCCAGTACTTC. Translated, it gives CASGDPGEETQYF.